These 25 T cell receptor beta chains share one sample of origin, sequenced in a study of blood T cell repertoires in COVID-19. Produced via immunoSEQ multiplex PCR; TCRdb's table is partial and in-frame only. The sample has hundreds of thousands of clones; approximately 90% are singletons. What was sequenced was peripheral blood. The source of these receptors is a young woman who had recovered from COVID-19.

A remark on this clone: Other DNA sequences in the sample encode the same CDR3. The V gene is TRBV19, the J gene TRBJ2-1, with TRBD2 identical over 11 bases. V lost 6 bases to trimming and J lost 2 bases; unmatched junction nucleotides: 3. The CDR3 spans 15 residues. Germline CDR1 LNHDA, CDR2 SQIVND (reference sequence). CDR3 sequence reads: CASSLAGGPYNEQFF. The CDR3 region has the DNA TGTGCCAGTAGCTTAGCGGGAGGGCCCTACAATGAGCAGTTCTTC.

The rearrangement joins TRBV12-3 or TRBV12-4 to TRBJ2-3; the D is unclear. V was cut by 2 bases and J by 2 bases, with 2 bases left in between. This CDR3 contains 12 residues. CDR3 nucleotides: TGTGCCAGCAGTTTATACACAGATACGCAGTATTTT. Its protein product is CASSLYTDTQYF.

J is TRBJ2-7 and V is TRBV7-2, with D maybe TRBD2 (5 bases). The V end was cut by 2 bases, the J end by 0 bases, with 14 bases between. Germline V gene sequence: CDR1 SGHTA, CDR2 FQGNSA. The CDR3 runs to 16 residues. The CDR3 DNA is TGTGCCAGCAGCTTATTTCCGGGGTGGGGCTCCTACGAGCAGTACTTC. This translates into CASSLFPGWGSYEQYF.

This rearrangement joins TRBV12-3 or TRBV12-4 to TRBJ1-1; no clear D gene. The length of the CDR3 is 13 residues. The V gene lost 3 bases and the J gene lost 5 bases, with 10 bases spanning the gap. The CDR3 DNA reads TGTGCCAGCAGTTTTTGGGGAGGGACTGAAGCTTTCTTT. It codes for CASSFWGGTEAFF.

The V gene is TRBV4-1, the J gene TRBJ2-7; TRBD2 agrees at 11 bases. Per germline, CDR1 MGHRA and CDR2 YSYEKL. V was clipped by 3 bases and J by 4 bases; unmatched bases: 5. CDR3 length equals 15 residues. CDR3 residues: CASSHRGTSGYEQYF. DNA for the CDR3: TGCGCCAGCAGCCACAGAGGGACTAGCGGTTACGAGCAGTACTTC.

V gene TRBV3-1 (or the pseudogene TRBV3-2) combines with J gene TRBJ2-3; TRBD1 matches at 9 bases. Germline V gene data show CDR1 as LGHDT and CDR2 as YNNKEL (reference sequence). The CDR3 consists of 13 residues. J gave up 3 bases and V 8 bases, and 3 bases lay outside the gene matches. CDR3 nucleotide sequence: TGTGCCAGCCTTGACAGGGGGACAGATACGCAGTATTTT. Protein: CASLDRGTDTQYF.

The J gene is TRBJ1-2, the V gene TRBV12-3 or TRBV12-4; 8 bases align to TRBD1. The length of the CDR3 is 13 residues. J gave up 7 bases and V 5 bases, and 6 bases lay outside the gene matches. The CDR3 loop is CASSLTGDAGYTF. CDR3 nucleotide sequence: TGTGCCAGCAGTCTGACAGGGGATGCTGGCTACACCTTC.

This clone is a singleton in its sample. J is TRBJ2-3 and V is TRBV5-1; 10 positions match TRBD2. Germline-derived CDR1 and CDR2 are SGHRS and YFSETQ. The CDR3 is 15 amino acids. Germline trimming cut 1 base from V and 5 bases from J; bases unmatched to any gene: 4. CDR3 sequence (DNA): TGCGCCAGCAGCTTGCCTAGCGGGAGCGGAGATACGCAGTATTTT. Translating it yields CASSLPSGSGDTQYF.

This clone was recorded only once. The chain has TRBV15 and TRBJ2-7; TRBD1 matches at 7 bases. Germline lookup yields CDR1 LNHNV and CDR2 YYDKDF (reference sequence). The V segment lost 5 bases and the J segment 3 bases; nucleotides outside the gene matches: 25. This CDR3 contains 20 residues. For the CDR3, the DNA is TGTGCCACCAGCGAAGCCAATGGGACAGCGAGAAGGGCAGGGGGCTACGAGCAGTACTTC. Protein: CATSEANGTARRAGGYEQYF.

This chain joins TRBV15 and TRBJ2-1; 9 bases line up with TRBD1. The CDR3 is made up of 14 amino acids. The junction had 3 bases not matched to a gene; V was cut back by 0 bases and J by 9 bases. Germline V gene data show CDR1 as LNHNV and CDR2 as YYDKDF (reference sequence). DNA of the CDR3: TGTGCCACCAGCAGAGAGGGGACAGGGACTGAGCAGTTCTTC. Its translation: CATSREGTGTEQFF.

V and J are TRBV5-1 and TRBJ2-1; TRBD2 might be the D (5 bases). There are 16 residues in the CDR3. The germline V and J ends were trimmed by 4 bases and 2 bases, with 16 bases remaining between them. CDR1 and CDR2 (germline): SGHRS, YFSETQ. The CDR3 DNA sequence: TGCGCCAGCAGCCTTGACTACCCCTCGGCCTACAATGAGCAGTTCTTC. Its protein product is CASSLDYPSAYNEQFF.

This chain links TRBV29-1 with TRBJ2-1; D gene uncertain. Germline lookup yields CDR1 SQVTM and CDR2 ANQGSEA. The CDR3 totals 10 residues. Between the trimmed V and J ends, which lost 7 bases and 7 bases, there was a span of 8 bases. CDR3 DNA sequence: TGCAGCGGCACCAGAAATGAGCAGTTCTTC. It codes for CSGTRNEQFF.

V is TRBV27 and J is TRBJ1-6; D is ambiguous. The CDR3 runs 13 residues. The germline V gene has CDR1 MNHEY and CDR2 SMNVEV (reference sequence). The ends were cut back, 4 bases at V and 13 bases at J, with 14 bases in the middle. The CDR3 here is CASSSRALLPLHF. The CDR3 bases are TGTGCCAGCAGTTCCCGAGCCCTATTGCCCCTCCACTTT.

The genes are TRBV5-1 and TRBJ1-1; D is perhaps TRBD1 (5 bases). The V gene's germline CDR1 is SGHRS and CDR2 YFSETQ. The CDR3 consists of 14 residues. V lost 2 bases to trimming and J lost 1 base, with 9 bases between them. CDR3 nucleotide sequence: TGCGCCAGCAGCTTTGACAGCCCGAACACTGAAGCTTTCTTT. It is translated as CASSFDSPNTEAFF.

This clone was recorded once. This chain uses TRBV7-6 with TRBJ2-2; tentative D call: TRBD1 (6 bases). CDR1 SGHVS and CDR2 FNYEAQ come from the germline V gene. With 1 base removed from V and 3 bases from J, the gap between germline ends came to 9 bases. There are 15 residues in the CDR3. CDR3 nucleotide sequence: TGTGCCAGCAGCTTAGGTTCAGGGGACACCGGGGAGCTGTTTTTT. This gives the protein CASSLGSGDTGELFF. Drawing the rest from reference TRBV7-6 and TRBJ2-2, the complete variable domain is GAGVSQSPRYKVTKRGQDVALRCDPISGHVSLYWYRQALGQGPEFLTYFNYEAQQDKSGLPNDRFSAERPEGSISTLTIQRTEQRDSAMYRCASSLGSGDTGELFFGEGSRLTVL.

The chain couples TRBV5-5 to TRBJ2-2; 8 bases line up with TRBD2. Germline loops: CDR1 SGHKS, CDR2 YYEKEE (reference sequence). Losses at the gene ends were 0 bases for V and 4 bases for J; bases not matched to a gene: 5. The CDR3 has 16 residues. In DNA form, the CDR3 reads TGTGCCAGCAGCTTGGGGACTAGCTATACCACCGGGGAGCTGTTTTTT. It translates to CASSLGTSYTTGELFF. Based on the CDR3 plus reference TRBV5-5 and TRBJ2-2, the full variable domain is DAGVTQSPTHLIKTRGQQVTLRCSPISGHKSVSWYQQVLGQGPQFIFQYYEKEERGRGNFPDRFSARQFPNYSSELNVNALLLGDSALYLCASSLGTSYTTGELFFGEGSRLTVL.

J is TRBJ2-1 and V is TRBV19, with a tentative D call TRBD2 (6 bases). CDR3 size: 13 residues. Germline V lookup: CDR1 LNHDA, CDR2 SQIVND (reference sequence). V lost 7 bases, J lost 9 bases, and 16 bases lay in between. CDR3 sequence: CASKTGNSGEQFF. CDR3 bases: TGTGCCAGTAAAACGGGGAATAGCGGTGAGCAGTTCTTC.

The chain couples TRBV6-5 to TRBJ2-5; D might be TRBD2 (5 bases). The CDR3 loop spans 14 amino acids. Deletions cut 4 bases from V and 7 bases from J, with 16 bases between. The germline CDR1 and CDR2 sequences are MNHEY and SVGAGI. CDR3 nucleotide sequence: TGTGCCAGCAGTTTCACTTCTAGCTCAGGGACCCAGTACTTC. This codes for CASSFTSSSGTQYF.

This rearrangement joins TRBV9 to TRBJ2-7, with TRBD2 matching over 7 bases. The V gene end was trimmed by 3 bases and the J gene end by 6 bases; junction bases not matched to a gene: 12. The V gene's germline CDR1 is SGDLS and CDR2 YYNGEE. The length of the CDR3 is 15 residues. Here the CDR3 reads CASSEGLGMPLEQYF. The CDR3 nucleotides are TGTGCCAGCAGCGAAGGACTAGGGATGCCTCTCGAGCAGTACTTC.

V gene TRBV6-1 combines with J gene TRBJ1-2, with TRBD1 matching 10 bases. This CDR3 contains 15 residues. The ends lost 3 bases at V and 8 bases at J; junction bases unmatched: 9. Germline V gives CDR1 MNHNS, CDR2 SASEGT. In DNA, the CDR3 is TGTGCCAGCAGTGACCTTAGGGACAGGGGAGCGGGCTACACCTTC. This gives the protein CASSDLRDRGAGYTF.

The genes are TRBV9 and TRBJ2-1; D is perhaps TRBD1 (6 bases). Per germline, CDR1 SGDLS and CDR2 YYNGEE. The V end was cut by 4 bases, the J end by 0 bases, with 11 bases between. The CDR3 sequence is 15 residues long. CDR3 DNA: TGTGCCAGCAGCCCCGGGACAACCTCCTACAATGAGCAGTTCTTC. It is translated as CASSPGTTSYNEQFF.

This chain connects TRBV5-1 to TRBJ2-7, with 13 bases that match TRBD2. The CDR3 totals 15 residues. CDR1 is SGHRS and CDR2 is YFSETQ in the germline V gene. V trimming: 4 bases; J trimming: 3 bases; junction bases outside the gene matches: 4. CDR3 residues: CASSPGTSGIYEQYF. CDR3 nucleotides: TGCGCCAGCAGCCCCGGGACTAGCGGGATCTACGAGCAGTACTTC.

This sequence joins TRBV11-2 and TRBJ2-7, with 8 positions matching TRBD1. The CDR3 length is 14 residues. Unmatched junction bases numbered 5, after V lost 4 bases and J lost 3 bases. CDR1 and CDR2 (germline): SGHAT, FQNNGV. The chain's CDR3 is CASSSTGTGYEQYF. CDR3 in DNA: TGTGCCAGCAGCTCCACCGGGACAGGCTACGAGCAGTACTTC.

The chain joins TRBV19 to TRBJ1-6, with D perhaps TRBD1 (5 bases). CDR3 length equals 15 residues. The V end was cut by 7 bases, the J end by 6 bases, with 16 bases between. Germline V gene data show CDR1 as LNHDA and CDR2 as SQIVND (reference sequence). The CDR3: CASMDVGGANSPLHF. The DNA for the CDR3 is TGTGCCAGTATGGACGTCGGTGGGGCTAATTCACCCCTCCACTTT.

DNA of the CDR3: TGCGCCAGCAGCCCTAGTAGCGGGAAATTCACAGATACGCAGTATTTT. Translating it yields CASSPSSGKFTDTQYF. V and J are TRBV4-1 and TRBJ2-3; 8 bases match TRBD2. The CDR3 is made up of 16 amino acids. V trimming: 4 bases; J trimming: 2 bases; junction bases outside the gene matches: 8. Germline V gene lookup returns CDR1 MGHRA and CDR2 YSYEKL.